What follows is one T cell receptor (beta chain) and its context. Its antigen is undetermined. This record belongs to a study of lymphopenia after photon versus proton radiotherapy. General study points: Under photons, naive T cells and diversity fell while effector/memory populations rose.

The assay was immunoSEQ multiplex PCR, and TCRdb's table has in-frame clones only and misses some. The top ten clones hold about 2% of a sample with about 60,000 clones, roughly 84% of them seen once. Trimming cost V 5 bases and J 6 bases, with 13 bases left between them. Germline assignment: CDR1 SEHNR and CDR2 FQNEAQ (reference sequence). The CDR3 sequence is 13 residues long. The receptor was derived from a man aged 60-69 years with pancreatic cancer. The sample was peripheral blood, taken from a patient treated with proton-based radiotherapy. This chain connects TRBV7-9 to TRBJ2-5; a weak D match, TRBD2 (6 bases). CDR3 region: CASSPSGRQTQYF. CDR3 DNA: TGTGCCAGCAGCCCTAGTGGGAGGCAGACCCAGTACTTC.